Below, 19 T cell receptor beta chains from the same sample are listed, as sequenced in a study of memory CD4+ T cells and cytomegalovirus serostatus (dated by TCRdb to 2018 to 2020). Library preparation employed the immunoSEQ multiplex PCR assay. This immuneACCESS table, as held by TCRdb, lists in-frame sequences with V and J called but not all clones. Of the missing ones, under half trace to an unresolved V gene in checked studies; the others have no known cause. In this sample the table shows over 55,000 clones, less than 80% of which occur a single time. The leading ten clones occupy 0.75% to 0.9% of the sample. A FACSAria II was used to sort memory CD4+ T cells, defined as single viable CD3+CD4+CD8-CD45RO+ cells. The sample was memory CD4+ T cells from blood. Receptor source: an adult in good health and CMV-seronegative.

The chain has TRBV28 and TRBJ2-1; D is uncertain. The CDR3 sequence is 11 residues long. V was shortened by 6 bases and J by 9 bases, with 9 bases between the two germline ends. The germline V gene has CDR1 MDHEN and CDR2 SYDVKM. This chain's CDR3 is CASRSFTEQFF. Written as DNA, the CDR3 is TGTGCCAGCAGGTCCTTCACTGAGCAGTTCTTC.

This sequence joins TRBV15 and TRBJ1-2; 9 positions agree with TRBD1. CDR3 length: 14 amino acids. The ends lost 1 base at V and 10 bases at J; junction bases unmatched: 7. Germline V lookup: CDR1 LNHNV, CDR2 YYDKDF (reference sequence). The CDR3 coding sequence is TGTGCCACCAGCAGAGTACGGGACAGGGAAGACTACACCTTC. Residues: CATSRVRDREDYTF. Looking up the rest from reference TRBV15 and TRBJ1-2 gives the full variable domain: DAMVIQNPRYQVTQFGKPVTLSCSQTLNHNVMYWYQQKSSQAPKLLFHYYDKDFNNEADTPDNFQSRRPNTSFCFLDIRSPGLGDTAMYLCATSRVRDREDYTFGSGTRLTVV.

For the CDR3, the DNA is TGTGCCAGCAGCCTACCCGGGACTAGTCACAATGAGCAGTTCTTC. Its translation is CASSLPGTSHNEQFF. V usage is TRBV7-3 and J usage is TRBJ2-1; 8 bases align to TRBD2. Germline V CDR1 and CDR2: SGHTA, FQGTGA. This CDR3 is built from 15 residues. J lost 5 bases, V lost 5 bases, and 8 bases had no gene match.

The genes are TRBV7-9 and TRBJ2-7; D remains unclear. V lost 1 base and J lost 1, with 14 bases in between. This CDR3 contains 16 residues. Germline CDR1 and CDR2: SEHNR and FQNEAQ (reference sequence). The CDR3 loop reads CASSLGQPIGSYEQYF. The CDR3 DNA reads TGTGCCAGCAGCTTAGGGCAACCCATTGGGTCCTACGAGCAGTACTTC. Looking up the rest from reference TRBV7-9 and TRBJ2-7 gives the full variable domain: DTGVSQNPRHKITKRGQNVTFRCDPISEHNRLYWYRQTLGQGPEFLTYFQNEAQLEKSRLLSDRFSAERPKGSFSTLEIQRTEQGDSAMYLCASSLGQPIGSYEQYFGPGTRLTVT.

V and J are TRBV19 and TRBJ1-2; tentatively, D is TRBD1 (5 bases). Per the germline V gene, CDR1 is LNHDA and CDR2 is SQIVND (reference sequence). The CDR3 contains 14 residues. Trimming took off 3 bases at V and 8 bases at J, with 16 bases between the two ends. This chain's CDR3 is CASSMGTVVEGYTF. CDR3 in DNA: TGTGCCAGTAGTATGGGGACCGTGGTAGAGGGCTACACCTTC.

V usage is TRBV28 and J usage is TRBJ2-7; possibly TRBD1 for D (8 bases). This CDR3 has 13 amino acids. From germline, CDR1 is MDHEN and CDR2 SYDVKM. V lost 2 bases and J lost 5, with 10 bases in between. DNA for the CDR3: TGTGCCAGCAGTTTAACAGGGGGGGACGAGCAGTACTTC. Its translation is CASSLTGGDEQYF.

The chain is built from TRBV2 and TRBJ1-5; TRBD1 is a possible D gene (5 bases). Looked up from germline, CDR1 is SNHLY and CDR2 is FYNNEI. V lost 4 bases and J lost 7, with 11 bases in between. The length of the CDR3 is 13 residues. CDR3 sequence (DNA): TGTGCCAGCAGTGGGGGGGTTGGGCAGCCCCAGCATTTT. This sequence encodes CASSGGVGQPQHF.

The CDR3 coding sequence is TGCGCCAGCGCTGATCCGGGAGGGGCAGATACGCAGTATTTT. Translating it yields CASADPGGADTQYF. The J gene is TRBJ2-3, the V gene TRBV5-1, with TRBD2 matching 8 bases. Losses at the gene ends were 7 bases for V and 4 bases for J; bases not matched to a gene: 8. The CDR3 sequence is 14 residues long. Germline assignment: CDR1 SGHRS and CDR2 YFSETQ.

This clone showed up just once. The chain combines TRBV2 with TRBJ2-6; no clear D gene. The CDR3 length is 13 residues. V shed 6 bases and J shed 0 bases, with 3 bases lying between them. The germline V gene has CDR1 SNHLY and CDR2 FYNNEI. The CDR3 sequence is CASSSSGANVLTF. The DNA of the CDR3 is TGTGCCAGCAGCAGCTCTGGGGCCAACGTCCTGACTTTC.

The CDR3 sequence: CASSPASGGETQYF. In DNA form, the CDR3 reads TGTGCCAGCAGCCCAGCCTCGGGGGGGGAGACCCAGTACTTC. The J gene is TRBJ2-5, the V gene TRBV9; 8 bases match TRBD2. There are 14 residues in the CDR3. Germline V gene lookup returns CDR1 SGDLS and CDR2 YYNGEE. The J segment lost 5 bases and the V segment lost 4 bases, leaving 7 bases of the junction unmatched.

This chain joins TRBV7-2 and TRBJ2-1; D possibly uses TRBD1 or TRBD2 (5 bases each). Trimming pared 5 bases from V and 5 bases from J, leaving 16 bases between. The CDR3 spans 15 residues. Germline V lookup: CDR1 SGHTA, CDR2 FQGNSA. The CDR3 region is CASSPTTRGDNEQFF. As DNA, the CDR3 is TGTGCCAGCAGCCCGACCACCAGAGGGGACAATGAGCAGTTCTTC. Full variable domain (missing parts from reference TRBV7-2 and TRBJ2-1): GAGVSQSPSNKVTEKGKDVELRCDPISGHTALYWYRQSLGQGLEFLIYFQGNSAPDKSGLPSDRFSAERTGGSVSTLTIQRTQQEDSAVYLCASSPTTRGDNEQFFGPGTRLTVL.

The chain is built from TRBV19 and TRBJ2-7; 10 nucleotides match TRBD1. Germline trimming cut 5 bases from V and 2 bases from J; bases unmatched to any gene: 6. The CDR3 totals 15 residues. Germline V gene lookup returns CDR1 LNHDA and CDR2 SQIVND (reference sequence). The CDR3 loop is CASSSRDRGTYEQYF. As DNA, the CDR3 is TGTGCCAGTAGTTCCCGGGACAGGGGAACCTACGAGCAGTACTTC.

The rearrangement uses TRBV5-1 and TRBJ2-2; D might be TRBD1 (6 bases). Trimming removed 6 bases at V and 7 bases at J, with 19 bases between. The CDR3 is 15 amino acids. Germline V lookup: CDR1 SGHRS, CDR2 YFSETQ. The CDR3 sequence is CASIPQPGAGGELFF. The CDR3 DNA follows: TGCGCCAGCATCCCCCAACCAGGGGCCGGCGGGGAGCTGTTTTTT.

J is TRBJ1-1 and V is TRBV7-9; no firm D call. The CDR3 sequence is 12 residues long. Germline-derived CDR1 and CDR2 are SEHNR and FQNEAQ (reference sequence). The V end was cut by 3 bases, the J end by 11 bases, with 13 bases between. Here the CDR3 reads CASSFPSARAFF. As DNA, the CDR3 is TGTGCCAGCAGCTTCCCATCGGCGAGGGCTTTCTTT.

The gene calls are TRBV6-5 and TRBJ1-5, with no clear D. The V gene's germline CDR1 is MNHEY and CDR2 SVGAGI. Trimming cost V 6 bases and J 0 bases, with 9 bases left between them. The CDR3 has 14 amino acids. The CDR3 protein is CASSPGHSNQPQHF. Here the CDR3 DNA reads TGTGCCAGCAGCCCGGGCCATAGCAATCAGCCCCAGCATTTT.

This clone was seen more than once but under ten times. The chain uses TRBV5-1 and TRBJ1-4; 9 nucleotides line up with TRBD1. CDR1 is SGHRS, CDR2 YFSETQ, per germline. The V segment lost 1 base and the J segment 3 bases; nucleotides outside the gene matches: 1. This CDR3 spans 15 amino acids. The CDR3 coding sequence is TGCGCCAGCAGCTTGACAGGGGGCTCTAATGAAAAACTGTTTTTT. This codes for CASSLTGGSNEKLFF.

The chain uses TRBV4-1 and TRBJ1-5; 10 bases fit TRBD1. The germline CDR1 and CDR2 sequences are MGHRA and YSYEKL. The CDR3 has 15 residues. V shed 4 bases and J 5 bases; nucleotides not matched to a gene: 5. CDR3 nucleotide sequence: TGCGCCAGCAGCCCAACCGGGACAGGGGATCAGCCCCAGCATTTT. This gives the protein CASSPTGTGDQPQHF.

The V and J genes are TRBV7-8 and TRBJ1-1; possible D gene TRBD1, 5 bases. This CDR3 contains 16 residues. From germline, CDR1 is SGHVS and CDR2 FQNEAQ. Trimming removed 8 bases at V and 4 bases at J, with 23 bases between. The CDR3 region has the DNA TGTGCCAGCCGCAAGGTTGGGCAGGGCGTCGGCACTGAAGCTTTCTTT. Its translation is CASRKVGQGVGTEAFF.

The CDR3 DNA reads TGTGCCAGCTCACCGCAGAGTGGGACGGGGGACAACACCGGGGAGCTGTTTTTT. Its translation is CASSPQSGTGDNTGELFF. The gene calls are TRBV18 and TRBJ2-2, with a weak D call TRBD2 (6 bases). With 3 bases removed from V and 2 bases from J, the gap between germline ends came to 19 bases. The CDR3 length is 18 residues. The germline CDR1 and CDR2 sequences are KGHSH and LQKENI.